The subject of this entry is one T cell receptor (beta chain). Authors' processing steps: Amplified reference gene primers provided the basis for estimating nucleated cell counts. The method was immunoSEQ multiplex PCR; TCRdb's version includes in-frame clones alone and lacks a portion of them. V and J calls plus clone size are reproduced from that table; the DNA served to infer D and trimming. Of about 83,000 clones in the sample, about 88% were seen once. The sample is drawn from a study of blood T cell repertoires in COVID-19. The wider study: In each case, the material was cDNA or gDNA derived from T cells, B-cell-depleted T cells, or PBMCs.

Germline-derived CDR1 and CDR2 are SGHAT and FQNNGV. V was pared by 7 bases and J by 9 bases, with 16 bases between. This CDR3 spans 14 amino acids. The source material was peripheral blood. The receptor's source is an elderly man with active or convalescent COVID-19. V is TRBV11-2 and J is TRBJ1-6; perhaps TRBD1 as D (5 bases). The CDR3 DNA sequence: TGTGCCAGCACTAGGGACGGGAGCTTTTCACCCCTCCACTTT. This translates into CASTRDGSFSPLHF.